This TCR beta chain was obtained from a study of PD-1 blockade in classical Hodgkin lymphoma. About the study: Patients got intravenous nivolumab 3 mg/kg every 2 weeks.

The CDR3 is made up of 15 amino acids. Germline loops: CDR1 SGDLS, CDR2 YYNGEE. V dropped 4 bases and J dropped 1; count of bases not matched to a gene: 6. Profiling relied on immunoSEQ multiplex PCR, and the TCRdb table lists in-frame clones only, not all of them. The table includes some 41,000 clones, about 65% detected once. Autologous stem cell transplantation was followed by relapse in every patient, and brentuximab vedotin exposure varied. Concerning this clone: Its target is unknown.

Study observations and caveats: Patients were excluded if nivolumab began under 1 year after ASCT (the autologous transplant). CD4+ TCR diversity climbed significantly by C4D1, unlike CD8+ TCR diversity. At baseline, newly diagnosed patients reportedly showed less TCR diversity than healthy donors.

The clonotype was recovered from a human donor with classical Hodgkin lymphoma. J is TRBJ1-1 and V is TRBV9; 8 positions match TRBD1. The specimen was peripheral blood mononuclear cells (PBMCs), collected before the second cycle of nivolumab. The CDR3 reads CASSPWTGTNTEAFF. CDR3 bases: TGTGCCAGCAGCCCGTGGACAGGGACGAACACTGAAGCTTTCTTT.